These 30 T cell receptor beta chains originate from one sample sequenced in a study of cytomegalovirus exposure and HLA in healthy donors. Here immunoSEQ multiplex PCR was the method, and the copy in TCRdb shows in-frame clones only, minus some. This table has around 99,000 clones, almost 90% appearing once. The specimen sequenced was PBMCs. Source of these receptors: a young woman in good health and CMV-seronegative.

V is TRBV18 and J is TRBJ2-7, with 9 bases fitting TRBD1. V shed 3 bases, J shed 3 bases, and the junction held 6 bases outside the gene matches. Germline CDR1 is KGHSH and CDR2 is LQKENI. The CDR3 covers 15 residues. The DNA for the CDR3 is TGTGCCAGCTCACCGGGGGGACAGGGAGGCTACGAGCAGTACTTC. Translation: CASSPGGQGGYEQYF.

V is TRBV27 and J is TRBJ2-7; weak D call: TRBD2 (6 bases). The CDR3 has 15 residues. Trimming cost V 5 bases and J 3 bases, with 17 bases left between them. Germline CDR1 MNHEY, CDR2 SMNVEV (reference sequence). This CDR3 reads CASSIFGGLRYEQYF. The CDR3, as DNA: TGTGCCAGCAGTATCTTCGGGGGTCTACGCTACGAGCAGTACTTC.

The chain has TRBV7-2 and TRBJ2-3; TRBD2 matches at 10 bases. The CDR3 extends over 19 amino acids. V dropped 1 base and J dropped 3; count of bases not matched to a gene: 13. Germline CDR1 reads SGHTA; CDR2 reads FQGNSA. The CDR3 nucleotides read TGTGCCAGCAGCTTAGGATACAGCGGGAGGGCCTTGGCGACAGATACGCAGTATTTT. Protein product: CASSLGYSGRALATDTQYF.

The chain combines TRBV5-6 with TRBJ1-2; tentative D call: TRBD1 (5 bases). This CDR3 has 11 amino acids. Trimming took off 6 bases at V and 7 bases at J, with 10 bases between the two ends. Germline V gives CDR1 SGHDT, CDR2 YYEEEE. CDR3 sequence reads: CASTNRGGYTF. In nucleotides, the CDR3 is TGTGCCAGCACGAATAGGGGTGGCTACACCTTC.

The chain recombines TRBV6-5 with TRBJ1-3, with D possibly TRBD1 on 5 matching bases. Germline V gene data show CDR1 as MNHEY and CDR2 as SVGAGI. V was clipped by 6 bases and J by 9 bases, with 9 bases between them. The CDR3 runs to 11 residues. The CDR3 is CASSSGGTIYF. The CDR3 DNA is TGTGCCAGCAGCTCCGGGGGCACCATATATTTT.

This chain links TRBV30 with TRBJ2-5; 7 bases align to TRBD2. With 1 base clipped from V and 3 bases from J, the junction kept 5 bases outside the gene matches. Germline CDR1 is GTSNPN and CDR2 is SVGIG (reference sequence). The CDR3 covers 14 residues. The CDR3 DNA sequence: TGTGCCTGGAGTGCCGGGGGAGGGGAAGAGACCCAGTACTTC. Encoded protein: CAWSAGGGEETQYF.

The CDR3 DNA sequence: TGTGCCAGCAGCTTAGAATGGGGAGGGCAGAACTATGGCTACACCTTC. Encoded protein: CASSLEWGGQNYGYTF. The genes are TRBV7-8 and TRBJ1-2; no firm D call. The CDR3 is 16 residues long. The V and J ends lost 1 base and 2 bases respectively, with 14 bases between them. The germline gives CDR1 SGHVS, CDR2 FQNEAQ.

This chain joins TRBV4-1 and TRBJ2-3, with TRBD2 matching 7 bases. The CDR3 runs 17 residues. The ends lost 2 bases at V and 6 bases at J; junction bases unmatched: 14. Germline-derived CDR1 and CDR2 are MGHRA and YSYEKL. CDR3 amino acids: CASSQSGGGLFGDTQYF. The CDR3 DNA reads TGCGCCAGCAGCCAATCCGGTGGGGGACTATTTGGGGATACGCAGTATTTT.

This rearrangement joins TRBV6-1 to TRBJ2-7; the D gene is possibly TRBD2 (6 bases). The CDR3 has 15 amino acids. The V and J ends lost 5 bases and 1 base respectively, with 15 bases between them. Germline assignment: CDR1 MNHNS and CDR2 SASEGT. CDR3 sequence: CASSFRGSPSYEQYF. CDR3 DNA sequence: TGTGCCAGCAGTTTCCGGGGGAGTCCTTCCTACGAGCAGTACTTC.

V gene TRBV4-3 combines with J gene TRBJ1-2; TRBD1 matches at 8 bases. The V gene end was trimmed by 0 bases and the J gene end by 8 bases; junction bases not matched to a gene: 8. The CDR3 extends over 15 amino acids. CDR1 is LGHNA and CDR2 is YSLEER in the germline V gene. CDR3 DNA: TGCGCCAGCAGCCAAGAGGAGGACAGGGTAGACGGCTACACCTTC. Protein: CASSQEEDRVDGYTF.

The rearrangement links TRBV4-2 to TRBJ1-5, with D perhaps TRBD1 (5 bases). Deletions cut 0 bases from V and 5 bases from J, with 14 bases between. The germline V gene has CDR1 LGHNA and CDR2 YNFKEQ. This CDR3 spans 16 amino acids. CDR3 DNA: TGTGCCAGCAGCCAAGAAGGAGGGGAGGGTTATCAGCCCCAGCATTTT. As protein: CASSQEGGEGYQPQHF.

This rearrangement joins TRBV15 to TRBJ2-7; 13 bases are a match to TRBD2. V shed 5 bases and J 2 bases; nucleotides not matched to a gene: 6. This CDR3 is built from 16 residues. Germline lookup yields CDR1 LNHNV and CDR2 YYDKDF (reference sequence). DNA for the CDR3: TGTGCCACCAGCGACCAAACTAGCGGGAGGGCCTACGAGCAGTACTTC. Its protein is CATSDQTSGRAYEQYF.

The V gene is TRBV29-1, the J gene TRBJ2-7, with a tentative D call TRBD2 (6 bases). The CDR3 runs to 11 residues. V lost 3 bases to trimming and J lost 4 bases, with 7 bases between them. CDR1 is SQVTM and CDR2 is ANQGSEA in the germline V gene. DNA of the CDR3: TGCAGCGTTGATGCGGGGTACGAGCAGTACTTC. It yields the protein CSVDAGYEQYF.

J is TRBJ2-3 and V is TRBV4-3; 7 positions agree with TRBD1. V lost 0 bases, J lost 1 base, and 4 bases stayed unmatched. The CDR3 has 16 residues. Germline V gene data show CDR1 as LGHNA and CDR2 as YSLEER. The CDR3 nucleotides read TGCGCCAGCAGCCAAGATCCCGGGACAGGCACAGATACGCAGTATTTT. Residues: CASSQDPGTGTDTQYF.

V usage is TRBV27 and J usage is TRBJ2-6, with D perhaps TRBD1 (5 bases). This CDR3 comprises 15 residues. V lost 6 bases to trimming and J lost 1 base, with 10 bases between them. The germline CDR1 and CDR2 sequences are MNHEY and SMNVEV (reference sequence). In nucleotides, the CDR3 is TGTGCCAGCAGCCCTAGGGGTTCTGGGGCCAACGTCCTGACTTTC. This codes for CASSPRGSGANVLTF.

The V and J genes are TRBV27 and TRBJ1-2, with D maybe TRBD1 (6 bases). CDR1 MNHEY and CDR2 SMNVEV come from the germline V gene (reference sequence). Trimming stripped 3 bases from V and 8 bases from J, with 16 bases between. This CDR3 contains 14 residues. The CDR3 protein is CASSFGTGLRGYTF. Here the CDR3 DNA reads TGTGCCAGCAGTTTTGGCACAGGGCTGAGGGGCTACACCTTC.

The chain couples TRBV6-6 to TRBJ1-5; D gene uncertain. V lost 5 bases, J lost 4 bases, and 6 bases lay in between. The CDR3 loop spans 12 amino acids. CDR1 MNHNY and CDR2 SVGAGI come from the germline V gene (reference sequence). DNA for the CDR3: TGTGCCAGCAGTCCCCCGAATCAGCCCCAGCATTTT. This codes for CASSPPNQPQHF.

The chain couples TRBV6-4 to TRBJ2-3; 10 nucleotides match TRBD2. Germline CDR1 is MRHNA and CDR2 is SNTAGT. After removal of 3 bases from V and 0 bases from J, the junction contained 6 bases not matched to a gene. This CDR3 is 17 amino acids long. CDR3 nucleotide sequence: TGTGCCAGCAGTGATCCTGGACTAGCGGAGAGCACAGATACGCAGTATTTT. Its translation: CASSDPGLAESTDTQYF.

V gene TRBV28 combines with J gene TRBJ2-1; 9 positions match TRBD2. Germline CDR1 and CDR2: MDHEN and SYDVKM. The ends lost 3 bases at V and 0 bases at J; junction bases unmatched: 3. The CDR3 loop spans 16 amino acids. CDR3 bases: TGTGCCAGCAGTTTCCTAGCGGGGAGCTCCTACAATGAGCAGTTCTTC. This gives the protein CASSFLAGSSYNEQFF.

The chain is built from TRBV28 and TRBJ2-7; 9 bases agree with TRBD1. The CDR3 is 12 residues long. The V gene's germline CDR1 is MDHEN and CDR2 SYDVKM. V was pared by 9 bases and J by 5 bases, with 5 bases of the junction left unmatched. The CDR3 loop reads CASHDRGDEQYF. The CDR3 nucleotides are TGTGCCAGTCACGACAGGGGGGACGAGCAGTACTTC. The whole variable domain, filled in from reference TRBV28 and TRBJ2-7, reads DVKVTQSSRYLVKRTGEKVFLECVQDMDHENMFWYRQDPGLGLRLIYFSYDVKMKEKGDIPEGYSVSREKKERFSLILESASTNQTSMYLCASHDRGDEQYFGPGTRLTVT.

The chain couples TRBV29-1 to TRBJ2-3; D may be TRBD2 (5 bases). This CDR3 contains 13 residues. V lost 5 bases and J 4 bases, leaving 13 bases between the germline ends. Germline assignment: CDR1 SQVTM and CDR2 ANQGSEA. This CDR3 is CSVLQPGSDTQYF. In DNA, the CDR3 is TGCAGCGTTCTCCAGCCGGGATCAGATACGCAGTATTTT.

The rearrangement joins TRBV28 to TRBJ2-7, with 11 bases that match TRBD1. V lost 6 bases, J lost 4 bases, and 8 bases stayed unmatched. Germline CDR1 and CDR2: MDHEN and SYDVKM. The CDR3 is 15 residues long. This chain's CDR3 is CASRGQGGGQYEQYF. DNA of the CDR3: TGTGCCAGCAGGGGACAGGGGGGGGGTCAATACGAGCAGTACTTC.

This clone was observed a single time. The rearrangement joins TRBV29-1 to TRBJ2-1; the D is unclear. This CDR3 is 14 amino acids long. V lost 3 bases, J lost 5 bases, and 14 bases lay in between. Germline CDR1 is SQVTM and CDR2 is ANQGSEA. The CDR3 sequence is CSVDPRVPNNEQFF. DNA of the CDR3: TGCAGCGTTGACCCTAGAGTCCCGAACAATGAGCAGTTCTTC.

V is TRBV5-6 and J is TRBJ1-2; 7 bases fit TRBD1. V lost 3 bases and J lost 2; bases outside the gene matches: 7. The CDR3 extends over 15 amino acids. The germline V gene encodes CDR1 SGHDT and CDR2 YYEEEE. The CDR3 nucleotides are TGTGCCAGCAGCTACCGGGACAGAACAAACTATGGCTACACCTTC. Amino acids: CASSYRDRTNYGYTF. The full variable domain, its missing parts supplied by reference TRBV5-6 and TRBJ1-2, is DAGVTQSPTHLIKTRGQQVTLRCSPKSGHDTVSWYQQALGQGPQFIFQYYEEEERQRGNFPDRFSGHQFPNYSSELNVNALLLGDSALYLCASSYRDRTNYGYTFGSGTRLTVV.

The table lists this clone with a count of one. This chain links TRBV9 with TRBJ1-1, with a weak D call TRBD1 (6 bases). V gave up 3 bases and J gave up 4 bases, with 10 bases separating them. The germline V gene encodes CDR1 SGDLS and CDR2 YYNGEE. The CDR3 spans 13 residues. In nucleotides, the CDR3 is TGTGCCAGCAGCGAAACAGGGTTCACTGAAGCTTTCTTT. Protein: CASSETGFTEAFF.

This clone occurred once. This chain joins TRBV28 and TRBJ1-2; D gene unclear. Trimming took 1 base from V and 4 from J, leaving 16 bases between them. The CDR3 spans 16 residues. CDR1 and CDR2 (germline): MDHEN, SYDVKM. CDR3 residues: CASSLSPRVTIYGYTF. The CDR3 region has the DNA TGTGCCAGCAGTTTATCTCCCCGGGTTACCATCTATGGCTACACCTTC.

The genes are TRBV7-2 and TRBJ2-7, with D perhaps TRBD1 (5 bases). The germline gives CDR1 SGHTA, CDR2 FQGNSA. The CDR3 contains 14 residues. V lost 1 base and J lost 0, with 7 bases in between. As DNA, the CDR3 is TGTGCCAGCAGCTTAGTGCAGGGCTCCTACGAGCAGTACTTC. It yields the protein CASSLVQGSYEQYF.

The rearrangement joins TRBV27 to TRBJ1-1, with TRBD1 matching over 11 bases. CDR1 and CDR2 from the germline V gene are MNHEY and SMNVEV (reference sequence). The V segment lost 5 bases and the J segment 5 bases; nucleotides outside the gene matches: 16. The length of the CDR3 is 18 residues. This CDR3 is CASSAFLGQGAGDTEAFF. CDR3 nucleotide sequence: TGTGCCAGCAGTGCCTTTCTTGGACAGGGGGCCGGGGATACTGAAGCTTTCTTT.

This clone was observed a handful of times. The CDR3 nucleotides are TGTGCCAGTAGCCGGGACAGGGTCTTGAGTCAGCCCCAGCATTTT. Its protein product is CASSRDRVLSQPQHF. The chain carries TRBV19 and TRBJ1-5, with 9 bases aligning to TRBD1. The germline V gene encodes CDR1 LNHDA and CDR2 SQIVND (reference sequence). This CDR3 region has 15 residues. The V segment lost 6 bases and the J segment 6 bases; nucleotides outside the gene matches: 9.

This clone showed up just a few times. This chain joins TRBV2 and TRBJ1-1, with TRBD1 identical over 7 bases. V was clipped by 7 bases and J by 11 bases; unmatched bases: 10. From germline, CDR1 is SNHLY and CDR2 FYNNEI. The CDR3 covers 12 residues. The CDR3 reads CASKAGGVGAFF. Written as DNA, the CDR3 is TGTGCCAGCAAGGCAGGGGGTGTTGGGGCTTTCTTT.